Below, one T cell receptor (beta chain) is given with its context. These data originate in a study of T-cell reconstitution after alpha-beta-depleted transplantation in children. In germline, CDR1 is SGHRS, CDR2 YFSETQ. J gave up 7 bases and V 3 bases, and 7 bases lay outside the gene matches. The CDR3 runs 15 residues. The TCRbeta library incorporated unique molecular identifiers. TCRdb re-called the PCR reads with MiXCR, one entry per CDR3 protein. This table holds approximately 17,000 distinct CDR3 sequences, about 7.7% found once. This material consisted of PBMCs, mostly from graft donor cells, taken 60 days after TCRalphabeta/CD19-depleted stem cell transplant. This receptor was taken from a boy in the first two years of life who had a stem cell transplant for Wiskott-Aldrich syndrome, so the T cells may come from the graft donor. The V gene is TRBV5-1, the J gene TRBJ1-6; 7 bases map to TRBD1. The CDR3 is CASSSYGTENSPLHF. CDR3 nucleotides: TGCGCCAGCAGCTCCTACGGGACAGAGAATTCACCCCTCCACTTT.